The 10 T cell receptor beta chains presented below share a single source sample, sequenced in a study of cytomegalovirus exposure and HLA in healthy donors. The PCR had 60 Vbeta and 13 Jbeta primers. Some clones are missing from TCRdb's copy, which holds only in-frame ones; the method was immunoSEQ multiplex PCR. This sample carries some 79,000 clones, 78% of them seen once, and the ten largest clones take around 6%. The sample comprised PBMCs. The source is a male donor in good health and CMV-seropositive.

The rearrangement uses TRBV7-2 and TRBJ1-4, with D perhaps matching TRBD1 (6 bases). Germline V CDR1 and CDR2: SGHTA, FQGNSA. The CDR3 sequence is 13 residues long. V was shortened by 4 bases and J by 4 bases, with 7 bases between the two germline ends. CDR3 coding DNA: TGTGCCAGCAGCTGGACAGTTAATGAAAAACTGTTTTTT. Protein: CASSWTVNEKLFF. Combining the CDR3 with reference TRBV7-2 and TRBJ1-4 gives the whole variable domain GAGVSQSPSNKVTEKGKDVELRCDPISGHTALYWYRQSLGQGLEFLIYFQGNSAPDKSGLPSDRFSAERTGGSVSTLTIQRTQQEDSAVYLCASSWTVNEKLFFGSGTQLSVL.

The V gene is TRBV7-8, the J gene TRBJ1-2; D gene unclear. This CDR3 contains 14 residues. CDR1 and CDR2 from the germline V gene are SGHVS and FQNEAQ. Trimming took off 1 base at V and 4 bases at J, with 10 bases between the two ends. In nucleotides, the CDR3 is TGTGCCAGCAGCTTAGGCGAATTTGGCTATGGCTACACCTTC. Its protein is CASSLGEFGYGYTF.

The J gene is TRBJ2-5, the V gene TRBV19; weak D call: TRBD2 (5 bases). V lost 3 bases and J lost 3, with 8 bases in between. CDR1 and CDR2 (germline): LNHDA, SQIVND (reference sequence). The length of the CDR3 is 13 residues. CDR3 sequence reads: CASSMVGEETQYF. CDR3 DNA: TGTGCCAGTAGTATGGTCGGGGAAGAGACCCAGTACTTC.

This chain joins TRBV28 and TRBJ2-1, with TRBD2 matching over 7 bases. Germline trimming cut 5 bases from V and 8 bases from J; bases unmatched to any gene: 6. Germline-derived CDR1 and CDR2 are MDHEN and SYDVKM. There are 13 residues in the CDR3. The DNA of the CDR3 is TGTGCCAGCAGTGGAGCGGGGTCCGATGAGCAGTTCTTC. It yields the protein CASSGAGSDEQFF.

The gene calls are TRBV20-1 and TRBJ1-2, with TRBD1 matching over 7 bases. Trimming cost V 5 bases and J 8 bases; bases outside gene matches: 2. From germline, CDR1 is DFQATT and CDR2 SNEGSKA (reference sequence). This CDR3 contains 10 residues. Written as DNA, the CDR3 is TGCAGTGCTGACAGGGCCGGCTACACCTTC. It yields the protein CSADRAGYTF.

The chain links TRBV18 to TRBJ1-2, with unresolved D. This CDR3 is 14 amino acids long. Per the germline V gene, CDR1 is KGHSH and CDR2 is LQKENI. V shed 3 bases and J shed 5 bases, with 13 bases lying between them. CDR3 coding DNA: TGTGCCAGCTCACCGCGGACGGGAGATTATGGCTACACCTTC. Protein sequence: CASSPRTGDYGYTF.

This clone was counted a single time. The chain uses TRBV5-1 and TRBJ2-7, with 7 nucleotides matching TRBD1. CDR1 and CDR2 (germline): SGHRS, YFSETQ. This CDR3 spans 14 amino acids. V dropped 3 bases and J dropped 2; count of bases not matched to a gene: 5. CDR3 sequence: CASSSSGTAYEQYF. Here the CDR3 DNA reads TGCGCCAGCAGCTCTTCCGGGACAGCCTACGAGCAGTACTTC.

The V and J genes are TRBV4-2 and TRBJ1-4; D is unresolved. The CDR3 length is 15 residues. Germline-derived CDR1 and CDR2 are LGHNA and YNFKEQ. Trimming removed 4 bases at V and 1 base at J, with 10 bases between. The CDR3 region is CASSRRPGTNEKLFF. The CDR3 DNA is TGTGCCAGCAGCCGCCGCCCGGGAACTAATGAAAAACTGTTTTTT.

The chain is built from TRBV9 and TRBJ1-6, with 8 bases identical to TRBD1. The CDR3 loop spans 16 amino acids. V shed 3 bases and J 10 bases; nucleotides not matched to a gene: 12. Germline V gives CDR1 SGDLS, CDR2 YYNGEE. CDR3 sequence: CASSDRDRIVDSPLHF. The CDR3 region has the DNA TGTGCCAGCAGCGACCGGGACAGGATAGTTGACTCACCCCTCCACTTT.

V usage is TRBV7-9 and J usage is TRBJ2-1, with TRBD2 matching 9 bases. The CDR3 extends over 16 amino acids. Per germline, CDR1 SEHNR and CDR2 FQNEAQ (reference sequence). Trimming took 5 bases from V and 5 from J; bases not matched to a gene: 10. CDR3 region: CASSPAGGRVNNEQFF. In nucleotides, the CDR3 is TGTGCCAGCAGCCCCGCTGGCGGGAGGGTAAACAATGAGCAGTTCTTC.